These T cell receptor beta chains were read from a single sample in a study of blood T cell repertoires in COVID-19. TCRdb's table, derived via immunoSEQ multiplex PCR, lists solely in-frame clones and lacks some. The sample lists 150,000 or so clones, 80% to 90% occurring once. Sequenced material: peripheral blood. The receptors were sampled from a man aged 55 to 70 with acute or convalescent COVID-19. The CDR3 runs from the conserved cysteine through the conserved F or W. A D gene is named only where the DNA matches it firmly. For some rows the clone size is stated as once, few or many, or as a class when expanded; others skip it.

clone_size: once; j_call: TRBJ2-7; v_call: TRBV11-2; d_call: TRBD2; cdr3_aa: CASSFLAGVAFPYEQYF; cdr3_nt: TGTGCCAGCAGCTTCCTAGCGGGAGTAGCATTTCCCTACGAGCAGTACTTC
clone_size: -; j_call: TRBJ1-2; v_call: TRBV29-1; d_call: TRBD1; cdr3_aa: CSVNALDRGYGYTF; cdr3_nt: TGCAGCGTGAATGCTTTGGACAGGGGCTATGGCTACACCTTC
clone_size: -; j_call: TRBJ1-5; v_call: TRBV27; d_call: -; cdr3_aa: CASSLRQGNQPQHF; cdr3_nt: TGTGCCAGCAGTTTGAGGCAGGGAAATCAGCCCCAGCATTTT
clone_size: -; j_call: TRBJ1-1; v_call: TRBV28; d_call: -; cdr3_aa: CASSSPVGRGGAEAFF; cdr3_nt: TGTGCCAGCAGTTCCCCCGTGGGTCGTGGAGGGGCTGAAGCTTTCTTT
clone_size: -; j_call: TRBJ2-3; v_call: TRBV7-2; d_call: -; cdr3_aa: CASSLELHTDTQYF; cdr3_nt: TGTGCCAGCAGCTTAGAACTACACACAGATACGCAGTATTTT
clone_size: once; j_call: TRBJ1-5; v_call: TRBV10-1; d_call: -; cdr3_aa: CASSGEVAGPQHF; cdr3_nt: TGCGCCAGCAGCGGTGAGGTGGCCGGGCCCCAGCATTTT
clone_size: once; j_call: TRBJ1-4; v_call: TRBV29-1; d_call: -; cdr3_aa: CSALGGGNEKLFF; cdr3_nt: TGCAGCGCCCTGGGGGGTGGTAATGAAAAACTGTTTTTT
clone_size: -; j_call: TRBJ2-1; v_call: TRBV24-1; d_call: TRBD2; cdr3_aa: CATSGLVAGGPGVDNEQFF; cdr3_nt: TGTGCCACCAGTGGGTTAGTAGCGGGAGGGCCGGGCGTAGACAATGAGCAGTTCTTC
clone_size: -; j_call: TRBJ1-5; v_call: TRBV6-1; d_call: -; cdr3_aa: CASSESLTVVGPQHF; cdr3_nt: TGTGCCAGCAGTGAATCTCTGACAGTGGTTGGGCCCCAGCATTTT
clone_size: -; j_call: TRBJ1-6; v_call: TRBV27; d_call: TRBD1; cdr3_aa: CASSYDRDSPLHF; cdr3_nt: TGTGCCAGCAGTTATGACAGGGATTCACCCCTCCACTTT
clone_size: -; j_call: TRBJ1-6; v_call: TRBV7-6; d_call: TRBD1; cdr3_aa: CASSATWTGHSPLHF; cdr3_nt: TGTGCCAGCAGCGCGACCTGGACAGGGCATTCACCCCTCCACTTT
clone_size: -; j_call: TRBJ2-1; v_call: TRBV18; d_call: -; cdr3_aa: CASSPAQGAIEQFF; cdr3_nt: TGTGCCAGCTCACCAGCACAGGGCGCAATTGAGCAGTTCTTC
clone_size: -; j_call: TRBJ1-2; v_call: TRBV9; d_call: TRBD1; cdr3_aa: CASSRQTGPRRGYTF; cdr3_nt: TGTGCCAGCAGCAGGCAGACAGGGCCCCGAAGAGGCTACACCTTC
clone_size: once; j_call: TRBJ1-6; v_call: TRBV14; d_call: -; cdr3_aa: CASSRLLNSPLHF; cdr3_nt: TGTGCCAGCAGCCGGCTCCTCAATTCACCCCTCCACTTT
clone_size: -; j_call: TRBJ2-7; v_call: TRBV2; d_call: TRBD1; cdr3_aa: CASSSGTGYSYEQYF; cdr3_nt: TGTGCCAGCAGTTCCGGGACAGGGTACTCCTACGAGCAGTACTTC
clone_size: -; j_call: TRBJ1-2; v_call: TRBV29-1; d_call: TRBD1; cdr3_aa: CSVSGTGKYYGYTF; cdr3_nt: TGCAGCGTTTCCGGGACAGGGAAGTACTATGGCTACACCTTC
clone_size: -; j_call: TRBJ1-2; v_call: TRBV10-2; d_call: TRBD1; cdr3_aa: CASSDGRGDGYTF; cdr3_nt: TGCGCCAGCAGTGACGGCAGGGGGGATGGCTACACCTTC
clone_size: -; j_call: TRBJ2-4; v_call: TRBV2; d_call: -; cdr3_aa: CASSEQLVNIQYF; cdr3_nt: TGTGCCAGCAGTGAACAACTTGTGAACATTCAGTACTTC
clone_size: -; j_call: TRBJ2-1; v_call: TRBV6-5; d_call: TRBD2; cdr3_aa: CASSYGLAGGMNEQFF; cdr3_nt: TGTGCCAGCAGTTACGGGCTAGCGGGAGGGATGAATGAGCAGTTCTTC
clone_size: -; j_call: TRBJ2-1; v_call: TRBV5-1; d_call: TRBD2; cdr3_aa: CASSRDYDNEQFF; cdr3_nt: TGCGCCAGCAGCCGGGACTATGACAATGAGCAGTTCTTC
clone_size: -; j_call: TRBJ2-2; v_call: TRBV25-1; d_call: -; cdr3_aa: CASSLVGNTGELFF; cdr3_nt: TGTGCCAGCAGTTTAGTCGGGAACACCGGGGAGCTGTTTTTT
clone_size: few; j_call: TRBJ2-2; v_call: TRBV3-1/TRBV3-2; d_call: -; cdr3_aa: CASSQDLSGGDGELFF; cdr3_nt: TGTGCCAGCAGCCAAGACTTAAGCGGAGGGGACGGGGAGCTGTTTTTT
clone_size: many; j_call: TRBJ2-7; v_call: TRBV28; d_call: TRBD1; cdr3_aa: CASRTTGTTYEQYF; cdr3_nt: TGTGCCAGCAGGACGACAGGGACCACCTACGAGCAGTACTTC
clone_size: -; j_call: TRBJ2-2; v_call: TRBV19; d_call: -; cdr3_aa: CASLGGNIGTGELFF; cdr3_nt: TGTGCCAGTCTCGGGGGAAATATCGGGACCGGGGAGCTGTTTTTT
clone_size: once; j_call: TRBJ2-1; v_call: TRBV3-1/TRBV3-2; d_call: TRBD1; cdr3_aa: CASRKDRGSYNEQFF; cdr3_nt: TGTGCCAGCAGGAAAGACAGGGGTTCCTACAATGAGCAGTTCTTC
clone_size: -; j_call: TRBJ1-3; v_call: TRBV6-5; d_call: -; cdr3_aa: CASSSKHLPGNTIYF; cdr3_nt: TGTGCCAGCAGTTCCAAGCACCTCCCTGGAAACACCATATATTTT
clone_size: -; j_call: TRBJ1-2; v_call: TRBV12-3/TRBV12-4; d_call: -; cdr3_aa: CASSFTLPGGYTF; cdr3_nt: TGTGCCAGCAGTTTTACACTCCCGGGTGGCTACACCTTC
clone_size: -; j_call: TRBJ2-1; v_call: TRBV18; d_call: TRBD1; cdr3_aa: CASSPADRGSYNEQFF; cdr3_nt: TGTGCCAGCTCACCGGCAGACAGGGGCTCCTACAATGAGCAGTTCTTC
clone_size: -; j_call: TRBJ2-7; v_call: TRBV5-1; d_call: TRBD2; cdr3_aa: CASSLWPPGTSGTASYEQYF; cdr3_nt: TGCGCCAGCAGCTTGTGGCCCCCCGGGACTAGCGGGACCGCCTCCTACGAGCAGTACTTC
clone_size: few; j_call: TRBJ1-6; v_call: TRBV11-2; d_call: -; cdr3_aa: CASSLGAGGFSPLHF; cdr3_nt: TGTGCCAGCAGCTTAGGGGCGGGAGGGTTTTCACCCCTCCACTTT
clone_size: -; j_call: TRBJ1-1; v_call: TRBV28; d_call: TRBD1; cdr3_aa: CASSLRQGAPNTEAFF; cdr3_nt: TGTGCCAGCAGTTTACGACAGGGGGCACCGAACACTGAAGCTTTCTTT
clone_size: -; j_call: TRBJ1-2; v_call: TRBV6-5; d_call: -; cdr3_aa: CASRMSGRGIYGYTF; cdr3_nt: TGTGCCAGCAGGATGAGCGGACGGGGAATCTATGGCTACACCTTC
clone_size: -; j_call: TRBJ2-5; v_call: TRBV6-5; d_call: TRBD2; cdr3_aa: CASSFAGGGQETQYF; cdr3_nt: TGTGCCAGCAGTTTCGCGGGGGGGGGCCAAGAGACCCAGTACTTC
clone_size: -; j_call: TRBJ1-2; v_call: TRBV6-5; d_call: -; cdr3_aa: CASSITGYYGYTF; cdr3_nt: TGTGCCAGCAGTATAACAGGATACTATGGCTACACCTTC
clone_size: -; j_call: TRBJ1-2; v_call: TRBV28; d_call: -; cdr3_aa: CASSLGTGLGRYGYTF; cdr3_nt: TGTGCCAGCAGTTTAGGCACAGGGTTGGGGCGTTATGGCTACACCTTC
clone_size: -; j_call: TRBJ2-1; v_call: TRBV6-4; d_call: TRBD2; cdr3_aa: CASSFLTSGRAPYNEQFF; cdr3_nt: TGTGCCAGCAGTTTCCTGACTAGCGGGAGGGCCCCCTACAATGAGCAGTTCTTC
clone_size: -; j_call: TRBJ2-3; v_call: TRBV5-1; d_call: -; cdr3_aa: CASSLRAGSGADTQYF; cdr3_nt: TGCGCCAGCAGCTTGAGGGCGGGATCTGGGGCGGATACGCAGTATTTT
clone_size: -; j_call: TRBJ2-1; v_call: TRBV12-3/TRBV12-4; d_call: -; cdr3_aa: CASSFQVGNEQFF; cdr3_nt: TGTGCCAGCAGTTTTCAGGTGGGCAATGAGCAGTTCTTC
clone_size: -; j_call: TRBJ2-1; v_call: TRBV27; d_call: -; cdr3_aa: CASSLSGSSYNEQFF; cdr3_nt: TGTGCCAGCAGTTTGAGCGGAAGCTCCTACAATGAGCAGTTCTTC
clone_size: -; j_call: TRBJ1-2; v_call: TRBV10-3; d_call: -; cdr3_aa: CAARAPGKYGYTF; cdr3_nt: TGTGCCGCCAGGGCCCCAGGGAAGTATGGCTACACCTTC
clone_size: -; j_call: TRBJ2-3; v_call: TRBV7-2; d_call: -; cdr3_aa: CASSLGPGSTDTQYF; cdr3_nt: TGTGCCAGCAGCTTAGGGCCAGGGTCAACAGATACGCAGTATTTT
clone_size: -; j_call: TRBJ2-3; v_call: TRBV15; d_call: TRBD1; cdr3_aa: CATSGPGQRTDTQYF; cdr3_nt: TGTGCCACCAGCGGACCGGGACAGCGCACAGATACGCAGTATTTT
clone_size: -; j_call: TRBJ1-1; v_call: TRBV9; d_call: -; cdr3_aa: CASRRGRGRNTEAFF; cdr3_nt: TGTGCCAGCAGAAGGGGGAGGGGTCGGAACACTGAAGCTTTCTTT